The next 16 T cell receptor beta chains were all read from a single sample in a study of CD8+CD57+ T cells in acquired aplastic anemia listed by TCRdb under 2018. Sequencing was performed on an Illumina HiSeq 2000. Genomic DNA was used as template for profiling of TCR beta VDJ combinations and CDR3 sequences. TCRdb itself trimmed the public reads at Q25 with fastp, ran MiXCR and retained productive beta chains. CDR3 protein duplicates are merged, each entry listing the most common genes and DNA. The sample has a few hundred thousand distinct CDR3 sequences on record, roughly three fifths of them singletons. 6.5% to 10% of the sample is in the top ten clones. Source material: sorted CD4+, CD8+, or CD8+CD57+ T cells (not recorded which) from PBMCs. The origin of the receptors is a human donor with severe aplastic anemia or a healthy control (not recorded which).

This clonotype has more than one count but fewer than ten. CDR3 loop: CSVEGLAGGGTYNEQFF. As DNA, the CDR3 is TGCAGCGTTGAAGGACTAGCGGGAGGTGGGACCTACAATGAGCAGTTCTTC. V and J are TRBV29-1 and TRBJ2-1, with 13 positions matching TRBD2. CDR3 length: 17 amino acids. V trimming: 1 base; J trimming: 2 bases; junction bases outside the gene matches: 5. Germline V gives CDR1 SQVTM, CDR2 ANQGSEA.

The table lists this clonotype with a count of one. The J gene is TRBJ2-3, the V gene TRBV7-9; D is perhaps TRBD2 (6 bases). Germline CDR1 and CDR2: SEHNR and FQNEAQ (reference sequence). V was shortened by 5 bases and J by 2 bases, with 17 bases between the two germline ends. The CDR3 loop spans 16 amino acids. CDR3 loop: CASSQERAALTDTQYF. The CDR3, as DNA: TGTGCCAGCAGCCAAGAGCGGGCGGCCCTCACAGATACGCAGTATTTT.

The gene calls are TRBV19 and TRBJ2-7; maybe TRBD1 (6 bases). Trimming removed 3 bases from V and 3 bases from J, with 12 bases in between. Looked up from germline, CDR1 is LNHDA and CDR2 is SQIVND (reference sequence). The CDR3 has 14 residues. The CDR3 here is CASSITGQSYEQYF. The CDR3 DNA sequence: TGTGCCAGTAGTATTACGGGACAAAGCTACGAGCAGTACTTC. Full variable domain (outside the CDR3, taken from reference TRBV19 and TRBJ2-7): DGGITQSPKYLFRKEGQNVTLSCEQNLNHDAMYWYRQDPGQGLRLIYYSQIVNDFQKGDIAEGYSVSREKKESFPLTVTSAQKNPTAFYLCASSITGQSYEQYFGPGTRLTVT.

CDR3 residues: CSARDPLAGGRETQYF. The CDR3 DNA sequence: TGCAGTGCTAGAGATCCTCTAGCGGGAGGGAGAGAGACCCAGTACTTC. The V call is TRBV20-1, the J call TRBJ2-5; TRBD2 agrees at 12 bases. Trimming removed 0 bases from V and 4 bases from J; junction bases left unmatched: 6. Looked up from germline, CDR1 is DFQATT and CDR2 is SNEGSKA (reference sequence). The CDR3 loop spans 16 amino acids.

This clonotype has a count of ten or more. The chain carries TRBV20-1 and TRBJ1-4; D remains unclear. CDR3 size: 14 residues. From germline, CDR1 is DFQATT and CDR2 SNEGSKA (reference sequence). Trimming removed 0 bases at V and 7 bases at J, with 12 bases between. The CDR3 bases are TGCAGTGCTAGAGATCGGGTGGGAGGTGAAAAACTGTTTTTT. Its translation: CSARDRVGGEKLFF.

In this sample, this clonotype turned up a few times. CDR3 in DNA: TGTGCCACCAGTGACCAAAGCGGGAGCTCCTACAATGAGCAGTTCTTC. It translates to CATSDQSGSSYNEQFF. This chain joins TRBV24-1 and TRBJ2-1, with TRBD2 matching over 8 bases. V shed 4 bases, J shed 0 bases, and the junction held 4 bases outside the gene matches. The germline gives CDR1 KGHDR, CDR2 SFDVKD. CDR3 length: 16 residues.

This clonotype was seen a handful of times. J is TRBJ2-5 and V is TRBV7-3, with 7 bases aligning to TRBD1. CDR1 is SGHTA, CDR2 FQGTGA, per germline. J was trimmed by 4 bases and V by 2 bases; bases with no gene match: 4. The CDR3 is made up of 14 amino acids. The CDR3 DNA reads TGTGCCAGCAGCTTACAGGGGGAAGGAGAGACCCAGTACTTC. This translates into CASSLQGEGETQYF.

In the case of this clonotype: Just one base apart from a much larger clone, this may be a read error. This chain uses TRBV24-1 with TRBJ1-6; 9 bases are shared with TRBD1. This CDR3 region has 16 residues. Germline V gene lookup returns CDR1 KGHDR and CDR2 SFDVKD. CDR3 in amino acids: CASSPRDRVIGPPLHF. CDR3 nucleotide sequence: TGTGCCAGCAGTCCCAGGGACAGGGTAATAGGGCCACCCCTCCACTTT.

This clonotype was counted a few times. This chain connects TRBV7-3 to TRBJ1-6, with D uncertain. The germline V gene has CDR1 SGHTA and CDR2 FQGTGA. V lost 5 bases to trimming and J lost 7 bases, with 12 bases between them. This CDR3 region has 14 residues. The CDR3 DNA reads as TGTGCCAGCAGCCCATACTTGGGGAATTCACCCCTCCACTTT. Protein product: CASSPYLGNSPLHF.

This chain connects TRBV19 to TRBJ2-2; D is unresolved. Germline V lookup: CDR1 LNHDA, CDR2 SQIVND (reference sequence). V was trimmed by 5 bases and J by 2 bases, leaving 9 bases between them. This CDR3 is 14 amino acids long. The CDR3 spells CASSSIINTGELFF. In DNA, the CDR3 is TGTGCCAGTAGTTCGATCATAAACACCGGGGAGCTGTTTTTT.

The CDR3 is CASSLAGGSLGTQYF. CDR3 DNA sequence: TGTGCCAGCAGCTTAGCGGGCGGTAGTTTAGGGACCCAGTACTTC. This chain joins TRBV7-3 and TRBJ2-5; the D gene is possibly TRBD2 (5 bases). Looked up from germline, CDR1 is SGHTA and CDR2 is FQGTGA. Trimming stripped 2 bases from V and 7 bases from J, with 17 bases between. This CDR3 contains 15 residues.

This clonotype was seen only a few times. This sequence joins TRBV20-1 and TRBJ2-7; D remains unclear. CDR3 length equals 13 residues. The germline CDR1 and CDR2 sequences are DFQATT and SNEGSKA (reference sequence). The V end lost 4 bases, the J end lost 2 bases, and 12 bases lay between the germline ends. The CDR3 loop is CSAKGSRTYEQYF. CDR3 nucleotides: TGCAGTGCTAAAGGTAGTAGGACCTACGAGCAGTACTTC.

The chain links TRBV7-3 to TRBJ2-3; TRBD2 matches at 8 bases. The germline V gene encodes CDR1 SGHTA and CDR2 FQGTGA. The CDR3 extends over 16 amino acids. V shed 4 bases and J 4 bases; nucleotides not matched to a gene: 10. The CDR3 nucleotides are TGTGCCAGCAGCTCCATAGCGGGGTTGGATCCAGATACGCAGTATTTT. Its protein product is CASSSIAGLDPDTQYF. The complete variable domain, with remaining parts taken from reference TRBV7-3 and TRBJ2-3, reads GAGVSQTPSNKVTEKGKYVELRCDPISGHTALYWYRQSLGQGPEFLIYFQGTGAADDSGLPNDRFFAVRPEGSVSTLKIQRTERGDSAVYLCASSSIAGLDPDTQYFGPGTRLTVL.

This clonotype was counted only a few times. The chain is built from TRBV20-1 and TRBJ2-5; D gene unclear. V lost 3 bases and J lost 5, with 10 bases in between. CDR1 and CDR2 from the germline V gene are DFQATT and SNEGSKA (reference sequence). The CDR3 is made up of 12 amino acids. The CDR3 here is CSASSILETQYF. CDR3 nucleotides: TGCAGTGCTAGCTCGATTCTGGAGACCCAGTACTTC.

The J gene is TRBJ2-7, the V gene TRBV4-2, with D possibly TRBD2 on 5 matching bases. The CDR3 is 15 residues long. Germline V gene lookup returns CDR1 LGHNA and CDR2 YNFKEQ. The ends were cut back, 5 bases at V and 0 bases at J, with 14 bases in the middle. The CDR3 loop reads CASSSDSGDSYEQYF. In DNA form, the CDR3 reads TGTGCCAGCAGCTCGGACTCGGGTGACTCCTACGAGCAGTACTTC.

This clonotype was seen many times. The chain links TRBV7-3 to TRBJ2-2; TRBD2 agrees at 7 bases. Trimming at V came to 2 bases and at J to 1 base, leaving 7 bases not matched to a gene. This CDR3 contains 17 residues. Germline-derived CDR1 and CDR2 are SGHTA and FQGTGA. The CDR3 sequence: CASSLVRGVRNTGELFF. In DNA, the CDR3 is TGTGCCAGCAGCTTAGTTCGGGGGGTCAGGAACACCGGGGAGCTGTTTTTT.